This TCR beta chain appears in the sequencing data of a study of cytomegalovirus exposure and HLA in healthy donors. Study at large: As an earlier analysis found, around 190 million T cells yielded about 100 million unique TCR beta sequences. Out of fewer than 500 genotyped donors, roughly 80% belonged to the Caucasian-associated ancestry cluster.

PCR primers comprised 60 Vbeta and 13 Jbeta primers. Libraries were prepared by immunoSEQ multiplex PCR; TCRdb keeps only in-frame clonotypes and omits some of them. The sample shows approximately 150,000 clones, around nine tenths of them seen only once. V was clipped by 6 bases and J by 4 bases, with 9 bases between them. The germline V gene has CDR1 DFQATT and CDR2 SNEGSKA (reference sequence). This CDR3 spans 11 amino acids. Concerning this clone: Its antigen is currently unknown.

Overall study results and limits: Owing to their indistinguishability, certain V segments, notably TRBV6-2 and TRBV6-3, were excluded. An Asian-associated ancestry cluster reportedly showed fewer N-insertions than the roughly 700-donor mean in a later analysis.

The source is a young woman in good health and CMV-seronegative. The specimen sequenced was PBMCs. The rearrangement uses TRBV20-1 and TRBJ2-5, with unresolved D. DNA of the CDR3: TGCAGTGCCATTCGGGTAGAGACCCAGTACTTC. This gives the protein CSAIRVETQYF.